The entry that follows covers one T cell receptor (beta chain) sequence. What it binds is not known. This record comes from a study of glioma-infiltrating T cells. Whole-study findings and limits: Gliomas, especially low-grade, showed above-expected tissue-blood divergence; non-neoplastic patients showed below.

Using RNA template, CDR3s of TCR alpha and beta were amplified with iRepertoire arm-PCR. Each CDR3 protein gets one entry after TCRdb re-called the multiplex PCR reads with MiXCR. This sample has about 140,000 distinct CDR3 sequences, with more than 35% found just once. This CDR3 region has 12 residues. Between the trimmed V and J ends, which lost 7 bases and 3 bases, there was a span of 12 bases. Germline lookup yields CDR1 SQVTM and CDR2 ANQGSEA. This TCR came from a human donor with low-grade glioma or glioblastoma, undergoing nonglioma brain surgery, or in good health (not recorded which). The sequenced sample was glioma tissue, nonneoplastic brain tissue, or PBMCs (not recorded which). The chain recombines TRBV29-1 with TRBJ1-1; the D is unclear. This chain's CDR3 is CSGEMWDTEAFF. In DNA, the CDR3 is TGCAGCGGGGAGATGTGGGACACTGAAGCTTTCTTT.